This TCR beta chain originates from a study of shared clonotypes between healthy human individuals. A word on this clone: Its antigen is undetermined.

The V gene lost 5 bases and the J gene lost 4 bases, with 12 bases spanning the gap. The CDR3 loop spans 14 amino acids. CDR1 MNHEY and CDR2 SMNVEV come from the germline V gene (reference sequence). General study results and limits: Represented diversity (both genetic and exposure-history) was limited by the small number of donors. Clonotype sharing among donors was expected to depend on sequencing depth.

Per the original methods: There were no quality scores in the junction-only immunoSEQ sequences, so filtering differed. The data were produced by immunoSEQ multiplex PCR, yet TCRdb's version contains in-frame clones alone and is incomplete. That table furnishes V, J and clone size, whereas the DNA furnished D and trimming. The repertoire holds about 1.5 million clones, with 95% to 99% as singletons. The chain links TRBV27 to TRBJ1-5, with D perhaps TRBD1 (5 bases). The clonotype comes from a young man in good health. The sequencing sample was made of naive CD4+ T cells sorted from blood. As for subset: CD45RA+ positively selected. CDR3 amino acids: CASSVRVGNQPQHF. CDR3 DNA sequence: TGTGCCAGCAGTGTCAGGGTAGGAAATCAGCCCCAGCATTTT.